Described below is a single T cell receptor (beta chain) sequence and its context. No cognate antigen has been identified for it. This sample is drawn from a study of cytomegalovirus exposure and HLA in healthy donors (dated by TCRdb to the late 2010s). For the study in its entirety: An earlier analysis of several hundred of the donors reported about 250 Gb of sequence data and 100 million to 140 million unique TCR beta sequences from about 179 million T cells. A separate validation cohort of over a hundred different subjects was used in addition to the roughly 720-subject first cohort. The aim of the study was to test whether cataloging public T cell receptors could identify signatures of past pathogen exposure. Among the roughly 370 genotyped donors, around 81% belonged to the genetic ancestry cluster associated with self-reported Caucasian donors. An earlier analysis of around 580 of the donors used high-throughput TCR beta sequencing to judge whether each TCR beta V gene segment behaved as functional or pseudogenic. Across 300 to 500 genotyped donors of the cohort, an average of roughly 250,000 unique TCR beta nucleotide sequences per donor were sequenced, and about a sixth of those sequences were non-productive. Approximately 330 gigabases of sequencing data and tens of millions of unique TCR sequences made up an early release that covered fewer than 650 HLA-typed donors. High-throughput TCR immunosequencing, statistical association of individual TCRs with disease status, and machine learning were combined to predict cytomegalovirus infection status. Typing coverage differed by locus: A, B, C, DRB1 and DQB1 were typed in roughly 620-640 donors, DQA1 in roughly 500, DPA1 in approximately 610, and DPB1 in just under 490. Because of strong linkage in the cohort, five DR-DQ haplotypes were treated as single units for association and clustering. A later genetic analysis took genome-wide SNP genotypes for about 60% of the roughly 670 donors and used that subset as a discovery cohort. The study used immunosequencing to profile the T cell repertoires of approximately 640 subjects and linked those repertoires to cytomegalovirus serostatus. All discovery cohort repertoires had been generated using a single sequencing platform. Donor age, sex, ethnicity and CMV serostatus were compiled alongside the repertoire data. Class I and class II HLA loci were covered by the typing at four-digit resolution. The later analysis used no new phenotypic data to find candidate immune exposures, relying instead on TCR beta sequences and their occurrence across donors. To study patterns of TCR occurrence, a later analysis re-analyzed previously published TCR beta repertoires from 500 to 850 donors and added high-resolution HLA genotyping.

Summary of the overall study and its limitations: The 87-base-pair reads could not distinguish some IMGT-functional V segments, including TRBV6-2 and TRBV6-3, so those segments were excluded. In a later analysis, 15,000 to 20,000 TCR beta sequences were associated with specific HLA alleles at a false discovery rate of 0.05. The study gave a list of roughly 150 TCR beta chains associated with cytomegalovirus. Only TCR beta chains were sequenced in this cohort, and the absence of alpha or paired-chain data limited detectable features. The classifier was reported to diagnose cytomegalovirus status with high specificity and sensitivity in both the original and validation cohorts. The only immune exposure information available for the cohort was CMV serostatus. Because HLA typing was missing for some donors at each locus, association tests included only the typed subset. Broadly in line with IMGT annotations, most TCR beta V segments showed up in productive rearrangements about 87% or about 30% of the time in an earlier analysis of 587 of the donors. When HLA alleles, especially DR and DQ, strongly co-occurred, attributing TCR associations to individual alleles was difficult. A cluster of highly shared sequence variants was judged likely to be a technical artifact of the sequencing pipeline. Compared with the approximately 720-donor mean, donors in an Asian-associated ancestry cluster had fewer N-insertions in productive TCRs, according to a later genetic analysis. A further reported finding was that TCR beta sequences accurately predicted the HLA-A and HLA-B alleles for most subjects in the first cohort. According to the authors, the approach could potentially be generalized to other disease states and immunological phenotypes. According to a later analysis, TCR association rates differed among HLA loci, with DRB1 alleles showing the most associated TCRs and HLA-C alleles showing the fewest. Correlated functional status among segregating V segments might be attributable to linkage disequilibrium, but an unknown experimental factor could not be ruled out. A few of the identified cytomegalovirus-associated TCR beta chains were confirmed in vitro to be specific for cytomegalovirus antigens. A later analysis found that most CMV-associated TCR beta chains appeared HLA-restricted, with HLA associations seemingly driven largely by CMV exposure. Sequencing depth was assumed to be roughly uniform across donors in the presence/absence analyses, though that assumption may not hold. In a later analysis, several top co-occurrence clusters were reported to appear linked to parvovirus B19, influenza, CMV and Epstein-Barr virus. In a later genetic analysis, a missense DCLRE1C variant was associated with V-gene and J-gene trimming of TCR beta chains, and the association was replicated in an independent cohort. Because counts were too low, around 17 rarely observed V segments, including chromosome 9 orphons, were left out of the earlier analysis of 587 of the donors. A later analysis found that HLA-associated TCR beta chains were more clonally expanded and had lower generation probabilities than equally common non-associated chains. Most TCR sequences were observed very rarely across donors, whereas some public TCRs were present in many individuals.

Taken from cysteine to phenylalanine, the CDR3 has 13 residues. Only the CDR3 portion is preserved as DNA: 39 bases, with reading frame beginning at the first base. From the germline V gene, CDR1 is KGHSH and CDR2 is LQKENI. For this chain, trimming is 7 bases at the V end and 5 bases at the J end, and the number of junction bases without a gene match is 5. The cohort was made up of 666 healthy bone marrow donors. At the time of sampling, every cohort member was nominally healthy, though immune exposures that went unrecorded were likely present. The donor was CMV seropositive and was included in the group of around 300 seropositive cohort members. A peripheral blood sample was provided by each donor, and peripheral blood mononuclear cells were used for TCR beta sequencing. The Qiagen DNeasy Blood Extraction Kit was used to extract genomic DNA from the blood cell samples. Library preparation was by the immunoSEQ multiplex PCR assay. For the multiplex PCR, a mixture combining 60 forward primers for TCR Vbeta segments and 13 reverse primers for TCR Jbeta segments was used. Amplification of the CDR3 region of rearranged TCR beta genes was performed with a multiplex PCR assay on genomic DNA. On the Illumina HiSeq System, the amplified TCR beta libraries were sequenced as 87-base-pair reads. In the paper's pipeline: A later analysis counted tens of millions of unique TCR beta chains across the 690 or so repertoires, and roughly 10 million of these chains were shared by at least two donors. A nearest-neighbor algorithm error-corrected the raw reads and collapsed the reads into unique sequences, merging closely related sequences to remove PCR and sequencing errors. Alignment of CDR3 sequences to IMGT reference sequences was used to assign V, D and J gene segments. Each retained sequence needed at least a six-nucleotide match to both a V gene segment and a J gene segment. Rearrangements were called productive when the CDR3 lacked stop codons and stayed in frame with V and J; all others were non-productive. CDR3 was defined by IMGT convention, running from the second conserved V-encoded cysteine to the conserved J-encoded phenylalanine. Sequences without an unambiguous match to a single V gene segment were excluded from the earlier analysis of almost 600 of the donors. An earlier analysis of 587 of the donors classified V segments as functional when productive rearrangements were above 56.7% and as segregating when the standard deviation between donors was above 5%. A statistical classification framework was developed to diagnose cytomegalovirus status using the catalog of TCR beta chain sequences. In a later analysis, V and J genes were assigned by comparing TCR nucleotide sequences against IMGT/GENE-DB human TR gene sequences. In a later analysis, CDR3 sequences and most-parsimonious VDJ recombination scenarios were assigned using the TCRdist pipeline. A later analysis defined each TCR beta chain by its CDR3 amino acid sequence plus V-gene family, and excluded reads lacking a unique V-gene family. In a later analysis, fewer than 650 highly shared, low-generation-probability nucleotide sequences were removed to address suspected cross-contamination and a sequencing artifact. In a later analysis, a clonal expansion index was calculated for each public chain from normalized within-repertoire ranks of inferred template counts. In a later analysis, generation probabilities were computed using a VDJ recombination model fitted to out-of-frame rearrangements, and the results were checked against IGoR. In a later analysis, TCR-TCR, TCR-HLA and TCR-CMV co-occurrence was scored with hypergeometric tests, and a repertoire-size bias correction was applied to TCR pairs. False discovery rates were estimated in a later analysis by permuting HLA or CMV assignments 20 times. In a later analysis, co-occurring TCRs were grouped using DBSCAN, with TCRdist sequence similarity added in when clustering inside HLA-allele-positive subsets. Repertoires with fewer than 30,000 or more than 120,000 public chains, plus five repertoires with anomalous nucleotide sharing, were excluded from co-occurrence clustering. TCRdb limited this immuneACCESS table to in-frame rearrangements with V and J called. A share of clones is missing; checked studies link under half to unresolved V genes, and the rest is unexplained. V, J and clone size were drawn from that table, and D and trimming were deduced from the DNA. This sample's listing comprises tens of thousands of clones. The ten largest make up about 3.8% of the sample.

The receptor comes from a man aged 18 to 30 in good health and CMV-seropositive. What was sequenced was PBMCs. The V gene is TRBV18 and the J gene is TRBJ2-1; TRBD1 lines up with 7 middle nucleotides. The nucleotide sequence is TGTGCCAGCTTACAGGGGCTGGACAATGAGCAGTTCTTC. Its amino acids are CASLQGLDNEQFF.